A single T cell receptor beta chain is shown here with its context. Under the authors' procedure: Amplification from reference gene primers served as the basis for estimated nucleated cell counts. Data came from immunoSEQ multiplex PCR; TCRdb stores just in-frame clones and leaves some out. That table furnishes V, J and clone size, whereas the DNA furnished D and trimming. The table includes roughly 240,000 clones, approximately 84% detected once. This specimen belongs to a study of blood T cell repertoires in COVID-19. Whole-study context: Whether acute or convalescent, the COVID-19 samples came from the United States, Italy and Spain. PBMCs, B-cell-depleted T cells, or T cells provided the cDNA or gDNA that made up the material.

CDR1 and CDR2 from the germline V gene are ENHRY and SYGVKD. This CDR3 is built from 15 residues. V dropped 2 bases and J dropped 6; count of bases not matched to a gene: 5. This rearrangement joins TRBV10-3 to TRBJ1-5; 9 bases are shared with TRBD1. The sequence came from a woman of 80 years or more with acute or convalescent COVID-19. The material sequenced was peripheral blood. This chain's CDR3 is CAISEGTGYGQPQHF. CDR3 DNA sequence: TGTGCCATCAGTGAGGGGACAGGGTACGGTCAGCCCCAGCATTTT.